This entry describes one T cell receptor beta chain. Its target is not known. The source of the sample is a study of brain metastases from non-small cell lung cancer. General observations from the study: Paired brain metastases and primary tumors largely shared TCR repertoires. T-cell clones appeared expanded in less than 75% of brain metastases relative to matched primary tumors.

CDR3 length: 11 residues. With 2 bases removed from V and 6 bases from J, the gap between germline ends came to 4 bases. CDR1 and CDR2 (germline): LGHDT, YNNKEL (reference sequence). The table came from immunoSEQ multiplex PCR; TCRdb's copy has only in-frame clones and leaves some out. The top ten clones hold 7% to 9% of a sample with around 760 clones, approximately 86% of them seen once. Sequencing input: tissue from a brain metastasis. J is TRBJ1-1 and V is TRBV3-1 (or the pseudogene TRBV3-2); D is ambiguous. This sequence was found in a donor aged 40 or older with non-small cell lung cancer. CDR3 coding DNA: TGTGCCAGCAGCCAATCCTCTGAAGCTTTCTTT. Its translation is CASSQSSEAFF.